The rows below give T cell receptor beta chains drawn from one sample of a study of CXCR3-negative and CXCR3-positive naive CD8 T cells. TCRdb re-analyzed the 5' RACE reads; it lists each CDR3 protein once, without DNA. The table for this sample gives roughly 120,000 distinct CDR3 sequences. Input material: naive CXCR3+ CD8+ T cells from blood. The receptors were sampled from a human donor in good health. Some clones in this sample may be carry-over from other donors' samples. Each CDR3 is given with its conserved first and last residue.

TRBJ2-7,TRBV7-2,CASSPSPHGYEQYF
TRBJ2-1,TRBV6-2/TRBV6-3,CASQTSGPTYNEQFF
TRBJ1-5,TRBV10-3,CAISDVGGDQPQHF
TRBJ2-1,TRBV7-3,CASRGQGSVEQFF
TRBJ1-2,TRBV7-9,CASSNRDAIFGGYTF
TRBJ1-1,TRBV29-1,CSVGDRQERTEAFF
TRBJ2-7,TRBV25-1,CASSGRTYYEQYF
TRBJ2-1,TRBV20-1,CSARRPGGYNEQFF
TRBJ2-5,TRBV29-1,CSGLSRLSEQETQYF
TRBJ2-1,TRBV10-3,CAISGQGNTYNEQFF
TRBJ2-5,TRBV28,CASTQGGGQETQYF
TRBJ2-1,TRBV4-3,CASSQEMASGSDEQFF
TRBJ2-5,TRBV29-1,CSVGQGVEETQYF
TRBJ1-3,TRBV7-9,CASSLVDLGDTIYF
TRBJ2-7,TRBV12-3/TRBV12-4,CASSFGPDYEQYF
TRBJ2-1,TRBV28,CASDKSSYNEQFF
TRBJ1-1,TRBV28,CASRPTGTVNTEAFF
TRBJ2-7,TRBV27,CASSRLAETTYEQYF
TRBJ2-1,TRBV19,CASRKAGEGFRDNEQFF
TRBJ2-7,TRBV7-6,CASSLAPDEQYF
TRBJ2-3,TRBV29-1,CSVEVLAGGGFTDTQYF
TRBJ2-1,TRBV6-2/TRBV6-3,CASTSEGAYNEQFF
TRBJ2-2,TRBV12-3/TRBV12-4,CASSGLGSANTGELFF
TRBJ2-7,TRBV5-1,CASSMTGISNEQYF
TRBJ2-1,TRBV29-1,CSVDPKEGNWQFF
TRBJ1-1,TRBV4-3,CASSQGTGLNTEAFF
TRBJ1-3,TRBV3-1,CASSLDLGTGNTIYF
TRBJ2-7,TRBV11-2,CASSLYDGTGSYEQYF
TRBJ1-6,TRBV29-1,CSVGYVPSTSMSSYNSPLHF
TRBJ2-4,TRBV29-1,CSARTGENIQYF
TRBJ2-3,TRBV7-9,CASSLSVGPDTQYF
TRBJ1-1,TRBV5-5,CASSYDLITEAFF
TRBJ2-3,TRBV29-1,CSVEYWLAETADTQYF
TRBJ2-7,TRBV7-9,CASSDVYEQYF
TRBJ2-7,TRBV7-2,CASSPYLYEQYF
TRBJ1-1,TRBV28,CASSLVRGSTEAFF
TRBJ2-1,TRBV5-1,CASSLVGPSNEQFF
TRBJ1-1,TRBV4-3,CASSYSTDNTEAFF
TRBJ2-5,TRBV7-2,CASSPLGSKETQYF
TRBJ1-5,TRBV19,CASSSVTGLDLYQPQHF
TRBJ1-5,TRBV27,CASSQTPTREGNQPQHF
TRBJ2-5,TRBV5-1,CASSAPGQGRETQYF